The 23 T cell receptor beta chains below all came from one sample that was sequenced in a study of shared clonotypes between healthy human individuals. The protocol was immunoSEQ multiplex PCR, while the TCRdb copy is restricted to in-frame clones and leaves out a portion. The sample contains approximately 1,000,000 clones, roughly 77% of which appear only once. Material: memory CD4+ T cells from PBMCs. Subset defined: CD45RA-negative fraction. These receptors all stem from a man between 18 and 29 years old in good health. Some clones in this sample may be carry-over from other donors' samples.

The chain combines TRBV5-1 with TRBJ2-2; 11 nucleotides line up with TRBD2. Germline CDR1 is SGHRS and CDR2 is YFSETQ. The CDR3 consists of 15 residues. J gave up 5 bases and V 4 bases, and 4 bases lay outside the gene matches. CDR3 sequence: CASSALAGETGELFF. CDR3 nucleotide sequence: TGCGCCAGCAGCGCACTAGCGGGAGAAACCGGGGAGCTGTTTTTT.

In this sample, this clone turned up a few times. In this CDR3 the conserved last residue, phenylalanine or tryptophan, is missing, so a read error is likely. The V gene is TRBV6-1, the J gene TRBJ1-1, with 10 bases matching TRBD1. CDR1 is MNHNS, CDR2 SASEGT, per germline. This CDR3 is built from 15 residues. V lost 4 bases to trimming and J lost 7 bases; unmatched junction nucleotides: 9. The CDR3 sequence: CASSAGTGALFEAFL. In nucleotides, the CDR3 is TGTGCCAGCAGTGCGGGGACAGGGGCCCTGTTTGAAGCTTTCCTT.

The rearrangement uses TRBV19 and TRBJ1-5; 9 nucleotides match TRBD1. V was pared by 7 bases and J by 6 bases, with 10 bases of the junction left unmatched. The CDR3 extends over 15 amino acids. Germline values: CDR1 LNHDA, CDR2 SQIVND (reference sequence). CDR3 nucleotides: TGTGCCAGTACCCACCCGGGACAGGGTGGTCAGCCCCAGCATTTT. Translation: CASTHPGQGGQPQHF.

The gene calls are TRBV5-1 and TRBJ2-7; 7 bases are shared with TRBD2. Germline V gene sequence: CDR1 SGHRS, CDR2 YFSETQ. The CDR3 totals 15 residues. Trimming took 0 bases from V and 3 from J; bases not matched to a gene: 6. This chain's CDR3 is CASSLAPGLNYEQYF. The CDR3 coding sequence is TGCGCCAGCAGCTTGGCCCCGGGACTAAACTACGAGCAGTACTTC.

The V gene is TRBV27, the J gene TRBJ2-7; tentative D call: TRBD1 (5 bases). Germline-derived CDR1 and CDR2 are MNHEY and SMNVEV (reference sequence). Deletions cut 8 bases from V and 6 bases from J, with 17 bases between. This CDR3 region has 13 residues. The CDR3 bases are TGTGCCAGCGGTGACAGTTCAGGCGGCGAGCAGTACTTC. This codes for CASGDSSGGEQYF.

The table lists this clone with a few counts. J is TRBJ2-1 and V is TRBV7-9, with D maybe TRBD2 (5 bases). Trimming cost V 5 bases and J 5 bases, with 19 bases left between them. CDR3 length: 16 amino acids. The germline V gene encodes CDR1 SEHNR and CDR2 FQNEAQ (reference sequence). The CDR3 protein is CASSPGPFEGNNEQFF. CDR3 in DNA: TGTGCCAGCAGCCCCGGGCCGTTTGAGGGCAACAATGAGCAGTTCTTC.

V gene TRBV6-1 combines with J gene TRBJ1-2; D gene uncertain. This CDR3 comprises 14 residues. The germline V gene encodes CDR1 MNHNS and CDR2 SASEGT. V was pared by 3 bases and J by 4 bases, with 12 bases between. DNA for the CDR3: TGTGCCAGCAGTGACGTCCGAGTGAGCTATGGCTACACCTTC. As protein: CASSDVRVSYGYTF.

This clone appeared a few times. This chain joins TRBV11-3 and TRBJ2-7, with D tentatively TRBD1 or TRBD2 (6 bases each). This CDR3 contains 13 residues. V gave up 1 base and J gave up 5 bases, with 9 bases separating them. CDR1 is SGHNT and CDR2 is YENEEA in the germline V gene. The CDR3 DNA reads TGTGCCAGCAGCTTAGGAGGGGGGAACGAGCAGTACTTC. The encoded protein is CASSLGGGNEQYF.

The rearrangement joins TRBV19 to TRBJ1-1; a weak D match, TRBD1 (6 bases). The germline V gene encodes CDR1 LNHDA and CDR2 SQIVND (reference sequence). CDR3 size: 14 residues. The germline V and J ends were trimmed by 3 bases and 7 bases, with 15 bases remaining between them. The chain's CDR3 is CASSMGGTYLEAFF. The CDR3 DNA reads TGTGCCAGTAGTATGGGGGGGACATACCTTGAAGCTTTCTTT.

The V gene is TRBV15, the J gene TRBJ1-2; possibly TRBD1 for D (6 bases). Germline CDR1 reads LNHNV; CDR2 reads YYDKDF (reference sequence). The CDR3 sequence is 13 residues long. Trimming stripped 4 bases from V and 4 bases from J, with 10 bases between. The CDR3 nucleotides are TGTGCCACCAGCAACAGGGACCTCTATGGCTACACCTTC. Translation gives CATSNRDLYGYTF.

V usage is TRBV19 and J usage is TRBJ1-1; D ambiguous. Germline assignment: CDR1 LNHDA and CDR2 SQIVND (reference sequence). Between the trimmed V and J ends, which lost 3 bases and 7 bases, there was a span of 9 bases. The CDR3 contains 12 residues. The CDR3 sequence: CASSIGWSEAFF. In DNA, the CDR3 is TGTGCCAGTAGTATCGGGTGGAGTGAAGCTTTCTTT.

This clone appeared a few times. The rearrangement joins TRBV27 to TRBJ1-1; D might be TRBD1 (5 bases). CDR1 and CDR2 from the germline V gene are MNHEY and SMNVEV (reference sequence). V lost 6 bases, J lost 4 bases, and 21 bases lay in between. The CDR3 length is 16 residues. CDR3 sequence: CASRPLKGARSTEAFF. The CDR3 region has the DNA TGTGCCAGCAGGCCTCTCAAAGGGGCGCGGAGCACTGAAGCTTTCTTT.

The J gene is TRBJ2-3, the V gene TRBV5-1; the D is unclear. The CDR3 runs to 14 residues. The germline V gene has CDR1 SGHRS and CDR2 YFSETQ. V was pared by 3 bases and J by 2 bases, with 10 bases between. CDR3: CASSWMQPTDTQYF. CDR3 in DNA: TGCGCCAGCAGCTGGATGCAGCCCACAGATACGCAGTATTTT.

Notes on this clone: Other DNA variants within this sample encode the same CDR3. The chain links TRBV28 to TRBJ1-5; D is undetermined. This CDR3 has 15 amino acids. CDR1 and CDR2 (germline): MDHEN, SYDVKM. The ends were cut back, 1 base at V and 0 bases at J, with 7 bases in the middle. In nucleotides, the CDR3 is TGTGCCAGCAGTTTATTTGGGGATAGCAATCAGCCCCAGCATTTT. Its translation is CASSLFGDSNQPQHF.

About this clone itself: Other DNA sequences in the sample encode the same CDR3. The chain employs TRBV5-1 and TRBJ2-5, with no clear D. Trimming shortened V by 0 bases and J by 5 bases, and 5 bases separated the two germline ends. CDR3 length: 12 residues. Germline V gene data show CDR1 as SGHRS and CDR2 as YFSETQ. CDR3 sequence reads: CASSLDAETQYF. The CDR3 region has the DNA TGCGCCAGCAGCTTGGATGCGGAGACCCAGTACTTC.

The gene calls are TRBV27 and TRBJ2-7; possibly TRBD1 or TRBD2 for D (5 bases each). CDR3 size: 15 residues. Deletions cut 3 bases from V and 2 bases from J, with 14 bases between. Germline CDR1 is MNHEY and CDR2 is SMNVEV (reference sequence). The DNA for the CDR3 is TGTGCCAGCAGTTTGACCGGGACGGCACCCTACGAGCAGTACTTC. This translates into CASSLTGTAPYEQYF.

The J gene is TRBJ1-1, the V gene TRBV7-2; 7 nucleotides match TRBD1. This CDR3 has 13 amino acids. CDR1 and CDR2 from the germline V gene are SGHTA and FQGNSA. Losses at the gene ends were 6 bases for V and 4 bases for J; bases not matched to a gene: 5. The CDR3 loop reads CASSPQGFTEAFF. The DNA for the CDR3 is TGTGCCAGCAGTCCACAGGGGTTCACTGAAGCTTTCTTT.

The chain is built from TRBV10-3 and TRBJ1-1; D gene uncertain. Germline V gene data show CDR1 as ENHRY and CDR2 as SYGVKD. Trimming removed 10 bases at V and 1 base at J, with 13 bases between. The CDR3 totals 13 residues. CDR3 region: CASTGIPNTEAFF. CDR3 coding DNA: TGTGCCAGCACGGGGATACCGAACACTGAAGCTTTCTTT.

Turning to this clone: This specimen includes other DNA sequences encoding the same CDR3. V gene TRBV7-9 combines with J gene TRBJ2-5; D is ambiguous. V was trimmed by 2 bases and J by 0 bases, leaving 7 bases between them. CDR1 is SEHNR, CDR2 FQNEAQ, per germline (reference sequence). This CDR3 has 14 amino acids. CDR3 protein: CASSLYGDQETQYF. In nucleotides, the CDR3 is TGTGCCAGCAGCTTATATGGTGACCAAGAGACCCAGTACTTC.

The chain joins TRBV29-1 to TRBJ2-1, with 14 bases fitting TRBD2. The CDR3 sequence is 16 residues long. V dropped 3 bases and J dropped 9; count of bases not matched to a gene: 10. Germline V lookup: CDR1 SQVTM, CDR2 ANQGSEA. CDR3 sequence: CSVDPGLAGVEGEQFF. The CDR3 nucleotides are TGCAGCGTTGATCCGGGACTAGCGGGAGTAGAGGGTGAGCAGTTCTTC.

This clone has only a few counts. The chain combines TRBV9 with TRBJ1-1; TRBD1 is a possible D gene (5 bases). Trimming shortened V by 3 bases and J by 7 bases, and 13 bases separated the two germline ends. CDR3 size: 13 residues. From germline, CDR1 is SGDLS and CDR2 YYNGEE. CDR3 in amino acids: CASSARVGNEAFF. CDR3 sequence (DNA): TGTGCCAGCAGCGCCAGGGTGGGGAATGAAGCTTTCTTT.

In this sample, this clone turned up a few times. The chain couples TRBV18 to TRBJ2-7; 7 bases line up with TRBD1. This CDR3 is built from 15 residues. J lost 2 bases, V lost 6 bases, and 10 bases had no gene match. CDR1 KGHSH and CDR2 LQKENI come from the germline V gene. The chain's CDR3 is CASSHGTASTYEQYF. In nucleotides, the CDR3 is TGTGCCAGCTCCCATGGGACAGCTAGCACCTACGAGCAGTACTTC.

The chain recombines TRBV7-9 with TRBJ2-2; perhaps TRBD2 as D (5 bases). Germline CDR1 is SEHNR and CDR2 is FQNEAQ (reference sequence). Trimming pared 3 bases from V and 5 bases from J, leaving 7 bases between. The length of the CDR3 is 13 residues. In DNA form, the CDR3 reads TGTGCCAGCAGCTTGGAGGAGACCGGGGAGCTGTTTTTT. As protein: CASSLEETGELFF.